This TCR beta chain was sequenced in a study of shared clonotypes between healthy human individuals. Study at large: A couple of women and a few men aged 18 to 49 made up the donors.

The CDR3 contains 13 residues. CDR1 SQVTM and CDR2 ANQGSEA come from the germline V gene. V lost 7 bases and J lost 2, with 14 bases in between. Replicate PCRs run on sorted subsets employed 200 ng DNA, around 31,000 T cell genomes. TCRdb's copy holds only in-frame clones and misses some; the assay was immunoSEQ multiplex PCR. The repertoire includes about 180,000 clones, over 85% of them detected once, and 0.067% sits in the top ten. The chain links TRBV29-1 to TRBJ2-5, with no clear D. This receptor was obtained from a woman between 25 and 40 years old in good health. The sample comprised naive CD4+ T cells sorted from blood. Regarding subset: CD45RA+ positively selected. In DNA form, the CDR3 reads TGCAGCGCGAGATGGGGATCGCAAGAGACCCAGTACTTC. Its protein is CSARWGSQETQYF. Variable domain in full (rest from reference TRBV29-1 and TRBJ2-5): SAVISQKPSRDICQRGTSLTIQCQVDSQVTMMFWYRQQPGQSLTLIATANQGSEATYESGFVIDKFPISRPNLTFSTLTVSNMSPEDSSIYLCSARWGSQETQYFGPGTRLLVL.